This passage covers 29 T cell receptor beta chains from one sample sequenced in a study of T-cell memory formation after mild COVID-19. MiXCR, run by TCRdb on the 5' RACE reads, gives a single entry per CDR3 protein. The sample carries 250,000 to 300,000 distinct CDR3 sequences, under 20% recorded once. The specimen sequenced was PBMCs or a T cell subset sorted from them (not recorded which). Receptors were obtained from a man younger than 35 who had mild COVID-19 (a few samples of this study predate the infection). Cell type and time point are not known.

This clonotype was counted ten times or more. The V call is TRBV20-1, the J call TRBJ2-3, with D perhaps matching TRBD2 (5 bases). Per the germline V gene, CDR1 is DFQATT and CDR2 is SNEGSKA (reference sequence). The CDR3 consists of 16 residues. Trimming took off 6 bases at V and 0 bases at J, with 19 bases between the two ends. Written as DNA, the CDR3 is TGCAGTGCCCCACCGGCCGGGGTGGGGAGCACAGATACGCAGTATTTT. Its protein is CSAPPAGVGSTDTQYF.

The table lists this clonotype with a few counts. This sequence joins TRBV5-1 and TRBJ2-3; 14 nucleotides align to TRBD2. The CDR3 totals 16 residues. The V and J ends lost 3 bases and 6 bases, in that order; junction bases with no gene match: 6. Germline values: CDR1 SGHRS, CDR2 YFSETQ. CDR3 in DNA: TGCGCCAGCAGCTCGACTAGCGGGGGGGCCCCCGATACGCAGTATTTT. The encoded protein is CASSSTSGGAPDTQYF. Supplemented by reference TRBV5-1 and TRBJ2-3, the full variable domain reads KAGVTQTPRYLIKTRGQQVTLSCSPISGHRSVSWYQQTPGQGLQFLFEYFSETQRNKGNFPGRFSGRQFSNSRSEMNVSTLELGDSALYLCASSSTSGGAPDTQYFGPGTRLTVL.

V is TRBV12-3 or TRBV12-4 and J is TRBJ1-1; D uncertain. The CDR3 is 12 residues long. Trimming took 6 bases from V and 10 from J, leaving 15 bases between them. CDR3 in amino acids: CASSLGGVGAFF. In DNA form, the CDR3 reads TGTGCCAGCAGCCTAGGCGGCGTAGGAGCTTTCTTT.

The sample holds a few counts of this clonotype. The V and J genes are TRBV20-1 and TRBJ2-2, with unresolved D. With 2 bases removed from V and 0 bases from J, the gap between germline ends came to 7 bases. CDR1 is DFQATT, CDR2 SNEGSKA, per germline (reference sequence). The CDR3 length is 14 residues. In DNA, the CDR3 is TGCAGTGCTAGACCTACCCCGAACACCGGGGAGCTGTTTTTT. Its protein product is CSARPTPNTGELFF.

The chain employs TRBV7-2 and TRBJ2-1; 7 bases fit TRBD2. Germline CDR1 reads SGHTA; CDR2 reads FQGNSA. The J segment lost 12 bases and the V segment lost 1 base, leaving 9 bases of the junction unmatched. The CDR3 totals 14 residues. CDR3 sequence reads: CASSLVGGGVSQFF. CDR3 nucleotides: TGTGCCAGCAGCTTAGTAGGTGGGGGGGTTTCGCAGTTCTTC. Supplemented by reference TRBV7-2 and TRBJ2-1, the full variable domain reads GAGVSQSPSNKVTEKGKDVELRCDPISGHTALYWYRQSLGQGLEFLIYFQGNSAPDKSGLPSDRFSAERTGGSVSTLTIQRTQQEDSAVYLCASSLVGGGVSQFFGPGTRLTVL.

This clonotype was picked up a small number of times. The chain joins TRBV6-1 to TRBJ1-2; D is possibly TRBD1 (5 bases). Trimming took 7 bases from V and 4 from J, leaving 16 bases between them. CDR3 length equals 14 residues. CDR1 and CDR2 (germline): MNHNS, SASEGT. CDR3 nucleotides: TGTGCCAGCACCACCGACAGAGCCCGCTATGGCTACACCTTC. It codes for CASTTDRARYGYTF.

J is TRBJ1-4 and V is TRBV7-8; the D gene is possibly TRBD1 (6 bases). The germline V gene has CDR1 SGHVS and CDR2 FQNEAQ. The V end was cut by 5 bases, the J end by 4 bases, with 8 bases between. The CDR3 totals 13 residues. CDR3 amino acids: CASSRDINEKLFF. As DNA, the CDR3 is TGTGCCAGCAGCCGGGACATTAATGAAAAACTGTTTTTT.

V usage is TRBV27 and J usage is TRBJ1-6; maybe TRBD1 (5 bases). The germline gives CDR1 MNHEY, CDR2 SMNVEV (reference sequence). CDR3 length: 12 residues. V gave up 4 bases and J gave up 14 bases, with 12 bases separating them. For the CDR3, the DNA is TGTGCCAGCAGTTCGAAGGGGTCGGCCCTCCACTTT. Its translation: CASSSKGSALHF.

This clonotype was observed many times. The chain is built from TRBV7-2 and TRBJ2-2; perhaps TRBD1 as D (6 bases). The CDR3 sequence is 15 residues long. The germline gives CDR1 SGHTA, CDR2 FQGNSA. V was clipped by 4 bases and J by 5 bases, with 14 bases between them. This chain's CDR3 is CASSSGTIKTGELFF. CDR3 DNA: TGTGCCAGCAGCTCCGGGACAATTAAAACCGGGGAGCTGTTTTTT.

The gene calls are TRBV20-1 and TRBJ2-3; 9 positions match TRBD1. The germline V gene encodes CDR1 DFQATT and CDR2 SNEGSKA (reference sequence). The junction had 8 bases not matched to a gene; V was cut back by 2 bases and J by 2 bases. The length of the CDR3 is 16 residues. The CDR3 nucleotides are TGCAGTGCTAGAATGCCGGGACAGGGACTCACAGATACGCAGTATTTT. Its protein product is CSARMPGQGLTDTQYF.

This chain connects TRBV2 to TRBJ2-1; D is possibly TRBD1 (5 bases). The CDR3 totals 15 residues. V was trimmed by 3 bases and J by 1 base, leaving 10 bases between them. Germline values: CDR1 SNHLY, CDR2 FYNNEI. CDR3 amino acids: CASSDDSVSYNEQFF. The CDR3 region has the DNA TGTGCCAGCAGTGACGACAGCGTTTCCTACAATGAGCAGTTCTTC. The full variable domain, in which reference TRBV2 and TRBJ2-1 provide the parts outside the CDR3, is EPEVTQTPSHQVTQMGQEVILRCVPISNHLYFYWYRQILGQKVEFLVSFYNNEISEKSEIFDDQFSVERPDGSNFTLKIRSTKLEDSAMYFCASSDDSVSYNEQFFGPGTRLTVL.

The chain recombines TRBV4-1 with TRBJ2-1; the D is unclear. With 5 bases removed from V and 10 bases from J, the gap between germline ends came to 12 bases. The CDR3 length is 12 residues. Germline loops: CDR1 MGHRA, CDR2 YSYEKL. The CDR3 region has the DNA TGCGCCAGCAGCTCAAGGGCCCGCGAGCAGTTCTTC. As protein: CASSSRAREQFF.

CDR3 protein: CASRRVGETQYF. DNA for the CDR3: TGTGCCAGCCGGAGGGTTGGAGAGACCCAGTACTTC. This chain connects TRBV12-3 or TRBV12-4 to TRBJ2-5; D is possibly TRBD2 (6 bases). Trimming shortened V by 8 bases and J by 4 bases, and 11 bases separated the two germline ends. The CDR3 runs to 12 residues.

This clonotype was detected only a few times. The chain combines TRBV7-2 with TRBJ1-4, with a weak D call TRBD1 (5 bases). With 4 bases removed from V and 7 bases from J, the gap between germline ends came to 16 bases. This CDR3 has 15 residues. CDR1 SGHTA and CDR2 FQGNSA come from the germline V gene. As DNA, the CDR3 is TGTGCCAGCAGCTCCCCAAGGCAGGGAGTTGAAAAACTGTTTTTT. It yields the protein CASSSPRQGVEKLFF.

This chain links TRBV20-1 with TRBJ1-2, with TRBD1 as a possible D gene (6 bases). The CDR3 covers 15 residues. V was pared by 0 bases and J by 4 bases, with 15 bases between. Germline V gene data show CDR1 as DFQATT and CDR2 as SNEGSKA (reference sequence). CDR3 protein: CSARDIRGQSYGYTF. The CDR3 DNA reads as TGCAGTGCTAGAGATATCCGGGGGCAGAGCTATGGCTACACCTTC.

The J gene is TRBJ1-1, the V gene TRBV12-5; 9 nucleotides line up with TRBD1. The CDR3 is 13 amino acids. From germline, CDR1 is LGHNT and CDR2 FRNRAP. J gave up 11 bases and V 5 bases, and 9 bases lay outside the gene matches. This CDR3 is CASGPGTGYEAFF. Here the CDR3 DNA reads TGTGCTAGTGGTCCGGGGACAGGGTATGAGGCTTTCTTT.

The chain combines TRBV19 with TRBJ1-5; TRBD1 might be the D (6 bases). CDR1 LNHDA and CDR2 SQIVND come from the germline V gene (reference sequence). Trimming cost V 3 bases and J 6 bases, with 15 bases left between them. The CDR3 is 15 residues long. CDR3 residues: CASSMRDIRGQPQHF. CDR3 DNA sequence: TGTGCCAGTAGTATGCGGGATATCAGGGGTCAGCCCCAGCATTTT.

This clonotype was picked up a small number of times. This chain links TRBV11-2 with TRBJ2-5; either TRBD1 or TRBD2 may supply D (5 bases each). The CDR3 runs 13 residues. The V gene lost 5 bases and the J gene lost 4 bases, with 11 bases spanning the gap. Germline loops: CDR1 SGHAT, CDR2 FQNNGV. CDR3 nucleotide sequence: TGTGCCAGCAGCCGAGCCGGGGCAGAGACCCAGTACTTC. This translates into CASSRAGAETQYF.

This clonotype was seen more than once but under ten times. The chain employs TRBV7-9 and TRBJ2-2, with D possibly matching TRBD1 (6 bases). Germline V lookup: CDR1 SEHNR, CDR2 FQNEAQ (reference sequence). This CDR3 spans 13 amino acids. V lost 1 base and J 9 bases, leaving 9 bases between the germline ends. The DNA for the CDR3 is TGTGCCAGCAGCTTAGAACAGGGATGGGAGCTGTTTTTT. Its translation is CASSLEQGWELFF.

This clonotype was seen only a few times. The chain's CDR3 is CATSEYSYNSPLHF. The CDR3 DNA follows: TGTGCCACTTCGGAGTACTCCTATAATTCACCCCTCCACTTT. The V and J genes are TRBV6-5 and TRBJ1-6; D gene unclear. The CDR3 covers 14 residues. V lost 10 bases, J lost 0 bases, and 10 bases lay in between. Germline V lookup: CDR1 MNHEY, CDR2 SVGAGI.

This clonotype was counted between two and nine times. The rearrangement uses TRBV4-2 and TRBJ2-1, with D hard to call. V lost 4 bases, J lost 2 bases, and 9 bases lay in between. The CDR3 has 14 residues. The germline V gene encodes CDR1 LGHNA and CDR2 YNFKEQ. The CDR3 loop reads CASSRVRPYNEQFF. The CDR3 DNA sequence: TGTGCCAGCAGCCGGGTGAGGCCCTACAATGAGCAGTTCTTC.

This clonotype was recorded at least ten times. The chain carries TRBV7-2 and TRBJ2-2, with TRBD1 identical over 11 bases. Unmatched junction bases numbered 4, after V lost 4 bases and J lost 3 bases. Germline V gene sequence: CDR1 SGHTA, CDR2 FQGNSA. This CDR3 region has 16 residues. This CDR3 is CASSSRTGGDTGELFF. In DNA, the CDR3 is TGTGCCAGCAGCTCACGGACAGGGGGCGACACCGGGGAGCTGTTTTTT. Complete variable domain (other parts from reference TRBV7-2 and TRBJ2-2): GAGVSQSPSNKVTEKGKDVELRCDPISGHTALYWYRQSLGQGLEFLIYFQGNSAPDKSGLPSDRFSAERTGGSVSTLTIQRTQQEDSAVYLCASSSRTGGDTGELFFGEGSRLTVL.

The chain carries TRBV25-1 and TRBJ2-3, with D unresolved. V gave up 8 bases and J gave up 6 bases, with 9 bases separating them. This CDR3 is 11 amino acids long. Germline loops: CDR1 MGHDK, CDR2 SYGVNS. The CDR3 here is CASVRKDTQYF. Here the CDR3 DNA reads TGTGCCAGCGTTAGGAAGGATACGCAGTATTTT.

This clonotype was detected a few times. The chain links TRBV6-6 to TRBJ1-3, with D possibly being TRBD1 (5 bases). CDR3 length equals 16 residues. Germline CDR1 and CDR2: MNHNY and SVGAGI (reference sequence). Trimming pared 0 bases from V and 6 bases from J, leaving 15 bases between. The CDR3: CASSYSLGQGPNTIYF. Here the CDR3 DNA reads TGTGCCAGCAGTTACTCTTTGGGGCAGGGACCAAACACCATATATTTT.

Many counts were recorded for this clonotype. The chain recombines TRBV7-3 with TRBJ2-3, with D perhaps being TRBD1 or TRBD2 (5 bases each). CDR1 SGHTA and CDR2 FQGTGA come from the germline V gene. Trimming stripped 7 bases from V and 2 bases from J, with 13 bases between. There are 14 residues in the CDR3. CDR3 region: CASKPGADTDTQYF. CDR3 DNA sequence: TGTGCCAGCAAACCCGGGGCGGACACAGATACGCAGTATTTT.

This chain uses TRBV29-1 with TRBJ2-3, with TRBD1 matching over 9 bases. The V gene's germline CDR1 is SQVTM and CDR2 ANQGSEA. Trimming removed 6 bases from V and 3 bases from J; junction bases left unmatched: 4. CDR3 length: 13 residues. CDR3 sequence reads: CSVTGTGTDTQYF. CDR3 bases: TGCAGCGTAACCGGGACAGGGACAGATACGCAGTATTTT.

As concerns this clonotype: A much larger clone differs from this one at a single base, so this may be a read error. J is TRBJ2-3 and V is TRBV6-1, with D possibly being TRBD2 (5 bases). Germline loops: CDR1 MNHNS, CDR2 SASEGT. The V and J ends lost 8 bases and 5 bases respectively, with 5 bases between them. This CDR3 spans 10 amino acids. CDR3 nucleotides: TGTGCCAGCGGAGGAGATACGCAGTATTTT. It encodes CASGGDTQYF.

This clonotype has at least ten counts. The chain joins TRBV7-9 to TRBJ1-1, with 9 bases fitting TRBD1. The junction had 2 bases not matched to a gene; V was cut back by 5 bases and J by 1 base. The CDR3 sequence is 14 residues long. Germline loops: CDR1 SEHNR, CDR2 FQNEAQ (reference sequence). CDR3 in amino acids: CASSQGQGNTEAFF. The CDR3 DNA sequence: TGTGCCAGCAGCCAGGGACAGGGGAACACTGAAGCTTTCTTT. Complete variable domain (other parts from reference TRBV7-9 and TRBJ1-1): DTGVSQNPRHKITKRGQNVTFRCDPISEHNRLYWYRQTLGQGPEFLTYFQNEAQLEKSRLLSDRFSAERPKGSFSTLEIQRTEQGDSAMYLCASSQGQGNTEAFFGQGTRLTVV.

V is TRBV4-1 and J is TRBJ2-6, with D maybe TRBD2 (5 bases). Germline values: CDR1 MGHRA, CDR2 YSYEKL. Trimming took 0 bases from V and 3 from J, leaving 6 bases between them. The CDR3 totals 15 residues. Here the CDR3 reads CASSQDRGGANVLTF. In nucleotides, the CDR3 is TGCGCCAGCAGCCAAGATCGGGGTGGGGCCAACGTCCTGACTTTC.